The sequence of this T cell receptor (beta chain) was determined in a study of monozygotic twins with inflammatory bowel disease. The CDR3 consists of 15 residues. Germline loops: CDR1 SEHNR, CDR2 FQNEAQ (reference sequence). Researchers collected around 2.7 ml of blood per donor. Reanalyzing the 5' RACE reads, TCRdb keeps one entry per CDR3 protein, without DNA. This table lists tens of thousands of distinct CDR3 sequences. The chain couples TRBV7-9 to TRBJ1-1. The source material was blood. This TCR derives from a human donor with ulcerative colitis or Crohn's disease, or a healthy co-twin of an affected twin (not recorded which). The CDR3 reads CASSAKVVGYTEAFF.